This T cell receptor beta chain was retrieved from a study of T cell responses to AZD1222 COVID-19 vaccine. Trimming left V 0 bases short and J 1 base short, with 9 bases between. The CDR3 has 15 amino acids. The germline V gene encodes CDR1 SGHDN and CDR2 FVKESK. The table came from immunoSEQ multiplex PCR; TCRdb's copy has only in-frame clones and leaves some out. The sample lists some 180,000 clones, roughly 89% occurring once. Of note for this clone: The antigen remains unidentified.

Whole-study findings and limits: Reports indicate that nearly half of spike-specific TCRs are directed at unmutated variant regions. The donor cohort was predominantly white British with a female majority, and clonal diversity may have been underestimated.

The receptor comes from an adult in good health. This sample comprised peripheral blood, obtained on day 0 of AZD1222 vaccination. V usage is TRBV14 and J usage is TRBJ1-1, with a possible D match to TRBD1 (5 bases). The CDR3 region has the DNA TGTGCCAGCAGCCAAGAGGAGGGGTGGAACACTGAAGCTTTCTTT. It specifies CASSQEEGWNTEAFF.